Each of the 30 T cell receptor beta chains below was sequenced from the same sample in a study of shared clonotypes between healthy human individuals. Here immunoSEQ multiplex PCR was the method, and the copy in TCRdb shows in-frame clones only, minus some. The table records fewer than 700,000 clones, around 80% of them present only once. The sequenced material came from PBMCs. The origin of the receptors is a woman in her thirties or forties in good health. Some clones in this sample may be carry-over from other donors' samples.

The rearrangement uses TRBV29-1 and TRBJ2-5; 8 nucleotides agree with TRBD1. The J call could be wrong; TRBJ2-7 is a better fit for the DNA end. This CDR3 comprises 15 residues. Germline values: CDR1 SQVTM, CDR2 ANQGSEA. CDR3 sequence: CSVEDTGTGAYEQYF. The CDR3 DNA sequence: TGCAGCGTTGAGGATACAGGGACAGGAGCCTACGAGCAGTACTTC.

This clone was seen only once. The rearrangement joins TRBV27 to TRBJ1-1; D is perhaps TRBD1 (5 bases). The CDR3 covers 13 residues. CDR1 is MNHEY, CDR2 SMNVEV, per germline (reference sequence). V lost 7 bases and J 5 bases, leaving 14 bases between the germline ends. The CDR3 here is CASIAGPGTEAFF. The CDR3 nucleotides read TGTGCCAGCATTGCAGGGCCGGGGACTGAAGCTTTCTTT.

The CDR3 nucleotides read TGTGCCAGCAGCGTAGATCCCCCGAGTGCTACGCAGTATTTT. Its translation is CASSVDPPSATQYF. The V and J genes are TRBV9 and TRBJ2-3; D is unresolved. The CDR3 totals 14 residues. CDR1 is SGDLS, CDR2 YYNGEE, per germline. Trimming left V 0 bases short and J 8 bases short, with 13 bases between. Looking up the rest from reference TRBV9 and TRBJ2-3 gives the full variable domain: DSGVTQTPKHLITATGQRVTLRCSPRSGDLSVYWYQQSLDQGLQFLIQYYNGEERAKGNILERFSAQQFPDLHSELNLSSLELGDSALYFCASSVDPPSATQYFGPGTRLTVL.

This clone has a handful of counts. In nucleotides, the CDR3 is TGCGCCAGCAGCTTGGCCGTAGGACAGGGCAACACTGAAGCTTTCTTT. It specifies CASSLAVGQGNTEAFF. The chain uses TRBV5-1 and TRBJ1-1, with 8 bases that match TRBD1. This CDR3 contains 16 residues. Germline V gene data show CDR1 as SGHRS and CDR2 as YFSETQ. V was clipped by 0 bases and J by 2 bases; unmatched bases: 6.

The rearrangement links TRBV7-2 to TRBJ1-2; no clear D gene. The CDR3 covers 17 residues. Deletions cut 3 bases from V and 0 bases from J, with 17 bases between. Germline V gene sequence: CDR1 SGHTA, CDR2 FQGNSA. For the CDR3, the DNA is TGTGCCAGCAGCTTTTCGTTCTCGACTGGGGCTAACTATGGCTACACCTTC. It specifies CASSFSFSTGANYGYTF.

Ten or more counts support this clone. Other DNA sequences from this sample encode an identical CDR3 as well. CDR3: CASSPPSVDTEAFF. The CDR3 region has the DNA TGTGCCAGCTCACCGCCCTCGGTTGACACTGAAGCTTTCTTT. The chain joins TRBV18 to TRBJ1-1; D is uncertain. The CDR3 length is 14 residues. Germline V gene lookup returns CDR1 KGHSH and CDR2 LQKENI. Deletions cut 3 bases from V and 3 bases from J, with 11 bases between.

The chain uses TRBV9 and TRBJ2-5; no clear D gene. Trimming stripped 3 bases from V and 4 bases from J, with 13 bases between. This CDR3 contains 14 residues. The V gene's germline CDR1 is SGDLS and CDR2 YYNGEE. CDR3 DNA sequence: TGTGCCAGCAGCGCAAGGACGTCCTTAGAGACCCAGTACTTC. It codes for CASSARTSLETQYF. Full variable domain (rest looked up from reference TRBV9 and TRBJ2-5): DSGVTQTPKHLITATGQRVTLRCSPRSGDLSVYWYQQSLDQGLQFLIQYYNGEERAKGNILERFSAQQFPDLHSELNLSSLELGDSALYFCASSARTSLETQYFGPGTRLLVL.

This chain uses TRBV11-3 with TRBJ2-1; a weak D match, TRBD2 (6 bases). There are 16 residues in the CDR3. Looked up from germline, CDR1 is SGHNT and CDR2 is YENEEA. V dropped 1 base and J dropped 9 bases, with 19 bases sitting between them. CDR3 DNA: TGTGCCAGCAGCTTAGGTGTGGCTAGCGAGCAGGGTGAGCAGTTCTTC. This encodes CASSLGVASEQGEQFF.

The rearrangement joins TRBV7-2 to TRBJ1-3; the D is unclear. CDR3 length: 14 amino acids. Germline V gene data show CDR1 as SGHTA and CDR2 as FQGNSA. V lost 0 bases, J lost 7 bases, and 10 bases lay in between. The CDR3 here is CASSLAPVGNTIYF. CDR3 in DNA: TGTGCCAGCAGCTTAGCCCCCGTTGGGAACACCATATATTTT.

The V call is TRBV18, the J call TRBJ2-2, with 10 bases fitting TRBD1. V trimming: 3 bases; J trimming: 5 bases; junction bases outside the gene matches: 6. Germline CDR1 KGHSH, CDR2 LQKENI. The CDR3 spans 16 residues. The CDR3: CASSPRDRGSTGELFF. The DNA for the CDR3 is TGTGCCAGCTCACCCCGGGACAGGGGTTCTACCGGGGAGCTGTTTTTT.

For this clone: The same CDR3 arises from other DNA sequences in this sample as well. The chain has TRBV7-9 and TRBJ2-7; D ambiguous. Trimming removed 1 base from V and 3 bases from J, with 4 bases in between. The CDR3 runs 12 residues. The germline CDR1 and CDR2 sequences are SEHNR and FQNEAQ (reference sequence). This chain's CDR3 is CASSLGSYEQYF. The CDR3 bases are TGTGCCAGCAGCTTAGGGAGCTACGAGCAGTACTTC.

This chain links TRBV4-3 with TRBJ1-1; D is uncertain. The CDR3 extends over 14 amino acids. V was trimmed by 3 bases and J by 12 bases, leaving 20 bases between them. CDR1 and CDR2 from the germline V gene are LGHNA and YSLEER. This CDR3 is CASSQASRPGVTFF. In DNA form, the CDR3 reads TGCGCCAGCAGCCAGGCTTCCCGACCGGGCGTAACTTTCTTT.

This clone showed up just once. The V call is TRBV7-2, the J call TRBJ2-1; 11 nucleotides line up with TRBD2. V lost 1 base, J lost 2 bases, and 1 base stayed unmatched. Germline values: CDR1 SGHTA, CDR2 FQGNSA. The CDR3 runs to 16 residues. CDR3 region: CASSLVAGGAYNEQFF. CDR3 nucleotides: TGTGCCAGCAGCTTAGTAGCGGGAGGGGCCTACAATGAGCAGTTCTTC.

V is TRBV5-1 and J is TRBJ2-1; 7 bases are a match to TRBD1. V lost 4 bases, J lost 6 bases, and 10 bases stayed unmatched. There are 15 residues in the CDR3. CDR1 is SGHRS, CDR2 YFSETQ, per germline. The CDR3, as DNA: TGCGCCAGCAGCCCCGGACAGGTCGTGACCAATGAGCAGTTCTTC. Amino acids: CASSPGQVVTNEQFF.

The chain recombines TRBV11-2 with TRBJ2-7; the D is unclear. This CDR3 is built from 14 residues. Germline lookup yields CDR1 SGHAT and CDR2 FQNNGV. Trimming took 3 bases from V and 2 from J, leaving 11 bases between them. The CDR3 DNA reads as TGTGCCAGCAGCTTTTTGGTAGTCCCCTACGAGCAGTACTTC. The encoded protein is CASSFLVVPYEQYF.

V and J are TRBV5-4 and TRBJ2-2; 10 nucleotides agree with TRBD2. The CDR3 has 15 amino acids. Germline trimming cut 4 bases from V and 4 bases from J; bases unmatched to any gene: 4. Germline V gene data show CDR1 as SGHNT and CDR2 as YYREEE (reference sequence). CDR3 amino acids: CASSLSGRGTGELFF. The CDR3 DNA sequence: TGTGCCAGCAGCCTAAGCGGGAGGGGCACCGGGGAGCTGTTTTTT.

This chain connects TRBV5-8 to TRBJ2-5, with D hard to call. Trimming stripped 3 bases from V and 2 bases from J, with 5 bases between. CDR3 length: 12 amino acids. Per the germline V gene, CDR1 is SGHTS and CDR2 is YDEGEE. CDR3 DNA sequence: TGTGCCAGCAGCTCGCCTCAAGAGACCCAGTACTTC. Translation: CASSSPQETQYF.

This rearrangement joins TRBV28 to TRBJ1-3, with D perhaps matching TRBD1 (6 bases). Trimming cost V 6 bases and J 0 bases, with 21 bases left between them. Germline CDR1 reads MDHEN; CDR2 reads SYDVKM. The CDR3 totals 18 residues. CDR3 in amino acids: CASSQGRGQFTSGNTIYF. CDR3 DNA sequence: TGTGCCAGCAGCCAAGGGCGGGGGCAATTCACCTCTGGAAACACCATATATTTT.

The chain employs TRBV9 and TRBJ2-5, with D hard to call. Germline values: CDR1 SGDLS, CDR2 YYNGEE. The CDR3 spans 14 residues. V was cut by 0 bases and J by 4 bases, with 10 bases left in between. The CDR3 sequence: CASSVAGRPETQYF. As DNA, the CDR3 is TGTGCCAGCAGCGTAGCGGGCCGCCCAGAGACCCAGTACTTC.

The chain links TRBV19 to TRBJ2-2; D unresolved. This CDR3 contains 16 residues. Germline CDR1 is LNHDA and CDR2 is SQIVND (reference sequence). Trimming removed 6 bases at V and 2 bases at J, with 16 bases between. The CDR3 is CASSPLELINTGELFF. Here the CDR3 DNA reads TGTGCCAGTAGCCCCCTAGAGCTAATTAACACCGGGGAGCTGTTTTTT. The full variable domain, rest sourced from reference TRBV19 and TRBJ2-2, is DGGITQSPKYLFRKEGQNVTLSCEQNLNHDAMYWYRQDPGQGLRLIYYSQIVNDFQKGDIAEGYSVSREKKESFPLTVTSAQKNPTAFYLCASSPLELINTGELFFGEGSRLTVL.

The CDR3 DNA reads as TGTGCCAGCAGCGTAGGGGCCTTGGCAGGGGGCAGAATTGGCTACACCTTC. Residues: CASSVGALAGGRIGYTF. The rearrangement uses TRBV9 and TRBJ1-2; 8 bases align to TRBD1. There are 17 residues in the CDR3. With V trimmed by 0 bases and J by 7 bases, 14 bases remained unmatched. Looked up from germline, CDR1 is SGDLS and CDR2 is YYNGEE.

The chain recombines TRBV6-1 with TRBJ2-7; D possibly uses TRBD1 or TRBD2 (5 bases each). CDR1 is MNHNS, CDR2 SASEGT, per germline. The CDR3 loop spans 16 amino acids. The V and J ends lost 3 bases and 3 bases respectively, with 18 bases between them. The CDR3 is CASSDAYLPRGYEQYF. As DNA, the CDR3 is TGTGCCAGCAGTGACGCGTATTTACCGAGGGGCTACGAGCAGTACTTC.

This clone was counted a single time. This rearrangement joins TRBV2 to TRBJ2-5; 7 nucleotides match TRBD2. Germline CDR1 SNHLY, CDR2 FYNNEI. The CDR3 is 14 amino acids. The ends lost 7 bases at V and 7 bases at J; junction bases unmatched: 12. Here the CDR3 DNA reads TGTGCCAGCACCCAGGGAGGGAGCGGTGGGACCCAGTACTTC. Amino acid sequence: CASTQGGSGGTQYF.

This chain connects TRBV29-1 to TRBJ2-1, with a weak D call TRBD2 (6 bases). Trimming shortened V by 3 bases and J by 3 bases, and 12 bases separated the two germline ends. The CDR3 consists of 14 residues. Germline lookup yields CDR1 SQVTM and CDR2 ANQGSEA. The CDR3, as DNA: TGCAGCGTTGATATCCGGGAGTTCTACAATGAGCAGTTCTTC. As protein: CSVDIREFYNEQFF.

This chain uses TRBV18 with TRBJ2-5; D remains unclear. The germline gives CDR1 KGHSH, CDR2 LQKENI. There are 14 residues in the CDR3. V was pared by 5 bases and J by 5 bases, with 15 bases between. CDR3 residues: CASSSAAVPETQYF. CDR3 sequence (DNA): TGTGCCAGCTCATCTGCGGCTGTCCCGGAGACCCAGTACTTC.

CDR3 nucleotide sequence: TGTGCCATCAGCGACCCCCGGACTAGCTACAATGAGCAGTTCTTC. The encoded protein is CAISDPRTSYNEQFF. J is TRBJ2-1 and V is TRBV10-3; TRBD2 agrees at 7 bases. V shed 6 bases, J shed 3 bases, and the junction held 8 bases outside the gene matches. CDR3 length: 15 amino acids. Germline values: CDR1 ENHRY, CDR2 SYGVKD.

To note about this clone: A junction end diverges from the germline sequence, so it may reflect a read error. The chain couples TRBV11-1 to TRBJ1-2; possibly TRBD1 for D (6 bases). This CDR3 is built from 14 residues. CDR1 and CDR2 (germline): SGHAT, FQDESV (reference sequence). The CDR3 bases are TGTGCCAGCAGCATAGCGGGGGGCTACGGTGGCTACACCTTC. Its protein product is CASSIAGGYGGYTF.

The sample holds a few counts of this clone. The genes are TRBV10-3 and TRBJ2-7; 9 nucleotides agree with TRBD1. The CDR3 totals 12 residues. The germline gives CDR1 ENHRY, CDR2 SYGVKD. The trim removed 7 bases at V and 3 bases at J, leaving 1 base unmatched. CDR3 in amino acids: CAIMTGGYEQYF. The CDR3 DNA is TGTGCCATCATGACAGGGGGCTACGAGCAGTACTTC.

The chain joins TRBV30 to TRBJ2-7; D gene uncertain. The CDR3 covers 13 residues. The germline gives CDR1 GTSNPN, CDR2 SVGIG (reference sequence). The V and J ends lost 0 bases and 6 bases respectively, with 12 bases between them. The CDR3 spells CAWSVLGVSEQYF. CDR3 bases: TGTGCCTGGAGTGTACTTGGAGTGAGCGAGCAGTACTTC.

V gene TRBV18 combines with J gene TRBJ2-2, with 7 nucleotides matching TRBD1. The length of the CDR3 is 18 residues. Germline CDR1 and CDR2: KGHSH and LQKENI. The V and J ends lost 5 bases and 2 bases, in that order; junction bases with no gene match: 14. CDR3 protein: CASSTFFSGTANTGELFF. The CDR3 DNA reads as TGTGCCAGCTCAACATTTTTTTCCGGGACAGCTAACACCGGGGAGCTGTTTTTT. The full variable domain, with the rest looked up from reference TRBV18 and TRBJ2-2, is NAGVMQNPRHLVRRRGQEARLRCSPMKGHSHVYWYRQLPEEGLKFMVYLQKENIIDESGMPKERFSAEFPKEGPSILRIQQVVRGDSAAYFCASSTFFSGTANTGELFFGEGSRLTVL.